Sequencing of this TCR beta chain was carried out in a study of cytomegalovirus exposure and HLA in healthy donors. Regarding the study as a whole: In a later analysis, HLA-C alleles had the fewest associated TCRs, DRB1 alleles the most.

PCR amplification relied on 60 Vbeta primers (plus 13 Jbeta primers). Assay: immunoSEQ multiplex PCR; the TCRdb copy retains only in-frame clones and omits some. The sample lists over 150,000 clones; 70% to 85% were seen once. Concerning this clone: Its target is not known.

The length of the CDR3 is 16 residues. CDR1 SGDLS and CDR2 YYNGEE come from the germline V gene. V lost 2 bases and J lost 0; bases outside the gene matches: 4. The sample consisted of PBMCs. This TCR came from a girl aged 2 to 10 in good health and CMV-seropositive. The V and J genes are TRBV9 and TRBJ2-3, with 9 bases identical to TRBD2. Written as DNA, the CDR3 is TGTGCCAGCAGCGTTGGGACTAGCCCGAGCACAGATACGCAGTATTTT. As protein: CASSVGTSPSTDTQYF.